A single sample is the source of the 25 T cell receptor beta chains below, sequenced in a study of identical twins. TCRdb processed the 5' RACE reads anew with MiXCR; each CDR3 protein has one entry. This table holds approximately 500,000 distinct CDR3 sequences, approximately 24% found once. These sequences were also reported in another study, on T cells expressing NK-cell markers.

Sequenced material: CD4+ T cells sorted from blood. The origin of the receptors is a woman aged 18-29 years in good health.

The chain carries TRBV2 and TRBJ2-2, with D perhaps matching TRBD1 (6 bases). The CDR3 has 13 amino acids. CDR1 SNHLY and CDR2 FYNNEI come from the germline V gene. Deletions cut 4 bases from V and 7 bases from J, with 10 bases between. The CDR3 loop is CASSGQVYGELFF. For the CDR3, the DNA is TGTGCCAGCAGTGGACAGGTTTACGGGGAGCTGTTTTTT. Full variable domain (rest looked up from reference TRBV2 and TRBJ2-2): EPEVTQTPSHQVTQMGQEVILRCVPISNHLYFYWYRQILGQKVEFLVSFYNNEISEKSEIFDDQFSVERPDGSNFTLKIRSTKLEDSAMYFCASSGQVYGELFFGEGSRLTVL.

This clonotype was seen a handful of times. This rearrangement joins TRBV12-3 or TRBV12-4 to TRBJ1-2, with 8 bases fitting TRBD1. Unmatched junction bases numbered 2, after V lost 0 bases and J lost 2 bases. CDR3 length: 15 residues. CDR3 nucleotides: TGTGCCAGCAGTTTAGCGGACAGGGACAACTATGGCTACACCTTC. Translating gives CASSLADRDNYGYTF.

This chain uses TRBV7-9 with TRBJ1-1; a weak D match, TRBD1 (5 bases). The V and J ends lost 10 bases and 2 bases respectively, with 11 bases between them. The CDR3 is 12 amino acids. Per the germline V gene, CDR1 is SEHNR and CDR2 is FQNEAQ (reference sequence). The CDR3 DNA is TGTGCCATTGGGGGGATTAACACTGAAGCTTTCTTT. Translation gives CAIGGINTEAFF.

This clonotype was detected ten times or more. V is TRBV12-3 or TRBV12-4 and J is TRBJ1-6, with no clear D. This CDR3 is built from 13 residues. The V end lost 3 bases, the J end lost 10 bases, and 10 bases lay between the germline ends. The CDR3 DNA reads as TGTGCCAGCAGTTTGGCCTCGGAATCACCCCTCCACTTT. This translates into CASSLASESPLHF.

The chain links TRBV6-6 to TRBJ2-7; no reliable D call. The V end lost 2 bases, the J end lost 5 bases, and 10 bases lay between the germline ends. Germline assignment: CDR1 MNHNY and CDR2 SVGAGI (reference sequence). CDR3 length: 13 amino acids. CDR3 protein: CASSYGQWDEQYF. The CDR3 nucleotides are TGTGCCAGCAGTTACGGCCAGTGGGACGAGCAGTACTTC.

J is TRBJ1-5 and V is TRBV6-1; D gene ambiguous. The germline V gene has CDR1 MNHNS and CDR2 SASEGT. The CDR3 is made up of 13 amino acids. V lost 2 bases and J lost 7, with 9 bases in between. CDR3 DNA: TGTGCCAGCAGTGAACTCCCGGGGCAGCCCCAGCATTTT. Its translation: CASSELPGQPQHF.

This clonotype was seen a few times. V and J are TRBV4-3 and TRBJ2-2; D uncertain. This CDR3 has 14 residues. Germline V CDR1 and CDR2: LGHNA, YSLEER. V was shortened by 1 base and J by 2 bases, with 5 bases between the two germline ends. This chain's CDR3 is CASSQGINTGELFF. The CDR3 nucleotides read TGCGCCAGCAGCCAAGGAATTAACACCGGGGAGCTGTTTTTT.

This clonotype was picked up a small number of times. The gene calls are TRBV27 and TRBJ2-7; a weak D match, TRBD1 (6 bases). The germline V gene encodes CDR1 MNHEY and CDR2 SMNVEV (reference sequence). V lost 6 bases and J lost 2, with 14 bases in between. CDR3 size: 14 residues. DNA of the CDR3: TGTGCCAGCAGCAGGGGTGCAGCCGCCTACGAGCAGTACTTC. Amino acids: CASSRGAAAYEQYF.

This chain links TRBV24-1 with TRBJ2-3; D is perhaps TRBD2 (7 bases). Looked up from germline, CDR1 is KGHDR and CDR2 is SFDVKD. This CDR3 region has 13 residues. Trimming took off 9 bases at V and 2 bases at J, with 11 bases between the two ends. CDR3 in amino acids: CATQGGATDTQYF. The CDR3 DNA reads TGTGCCACCCAAGGGGGGGCCACAGATACGCAGTATTTT.

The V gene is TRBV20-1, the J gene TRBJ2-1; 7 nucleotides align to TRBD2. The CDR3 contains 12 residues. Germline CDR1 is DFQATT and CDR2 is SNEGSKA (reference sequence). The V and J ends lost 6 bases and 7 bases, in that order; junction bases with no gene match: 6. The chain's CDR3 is CSALGLMNEQFF. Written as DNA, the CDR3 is TGCAGTGCCCTGGGACTAATGAATGAGCAGTTCTTC.

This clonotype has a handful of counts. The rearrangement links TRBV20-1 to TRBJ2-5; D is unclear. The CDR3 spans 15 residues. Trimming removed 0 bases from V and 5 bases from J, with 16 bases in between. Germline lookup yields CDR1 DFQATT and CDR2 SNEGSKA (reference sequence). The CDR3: CSARDPIKVSETQYF. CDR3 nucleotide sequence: TGCAGTGCTAGAGATCCTATCAAGGTGTCCGAGACCCAGTACTTC.

CDR3 region: CSARAGGPMNEQFF. CDR3 nucleotides: TGCAGTGCTAGAGCGGGAGGGCCTATGAATGAGCAGTTCTTC. This sequence joins TRBV20-1 and TRBJ2-1, with TRBD2 matching 8 bases. This CDR3 comprises 14 residues. V shed 1 base, J shed 7 bases, and the junction held 6 bases outside the gene matches. The germline CDR1 and CDR2 sequences are DFQATT and SNEGSKA (reference sequence).

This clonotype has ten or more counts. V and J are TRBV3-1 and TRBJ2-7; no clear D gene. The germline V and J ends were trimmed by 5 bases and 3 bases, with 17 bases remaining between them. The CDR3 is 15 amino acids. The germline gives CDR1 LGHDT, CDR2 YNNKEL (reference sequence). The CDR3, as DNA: TGTGCCAGCAGCTTCCGGGTCTTAGGATTCTACGAGCAGTACTTC. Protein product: CASSFRVLGFYEQYF.

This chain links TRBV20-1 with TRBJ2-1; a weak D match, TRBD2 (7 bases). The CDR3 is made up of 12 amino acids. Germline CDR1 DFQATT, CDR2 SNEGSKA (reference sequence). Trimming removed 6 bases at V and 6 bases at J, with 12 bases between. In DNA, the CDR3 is TGCAGTGCAGGGGGGGCGTTCAATGAGCAGTTCTTC. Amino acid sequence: CSAGGAFNEQFF.

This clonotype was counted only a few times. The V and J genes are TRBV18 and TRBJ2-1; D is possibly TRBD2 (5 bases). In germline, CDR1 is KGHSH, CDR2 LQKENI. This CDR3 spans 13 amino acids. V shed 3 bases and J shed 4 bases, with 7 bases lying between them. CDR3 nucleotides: TGTGCCAGCTCACCGAGGGTATACAATGAGCAGTTCTTC. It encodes CASSPRVYNEQFF.

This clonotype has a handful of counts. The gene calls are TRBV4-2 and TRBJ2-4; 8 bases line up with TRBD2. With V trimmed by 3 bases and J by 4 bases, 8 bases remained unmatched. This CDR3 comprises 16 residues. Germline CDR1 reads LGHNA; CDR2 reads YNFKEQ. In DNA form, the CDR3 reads TGTGCCAGCAGCCAGCGGGGGGACCCGGGGAAAAACATTCAGTACTTC. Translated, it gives CASSQRGDPGKNIQYF.

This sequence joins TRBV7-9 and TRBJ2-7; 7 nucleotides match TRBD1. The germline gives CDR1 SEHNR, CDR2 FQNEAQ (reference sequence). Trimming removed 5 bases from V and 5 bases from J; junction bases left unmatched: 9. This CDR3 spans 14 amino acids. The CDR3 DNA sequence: TGTGCCAGCAGCCCCAACAGGGGACGGGACGAGCAGTACTTC. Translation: CASSPNRGRDEQYF.

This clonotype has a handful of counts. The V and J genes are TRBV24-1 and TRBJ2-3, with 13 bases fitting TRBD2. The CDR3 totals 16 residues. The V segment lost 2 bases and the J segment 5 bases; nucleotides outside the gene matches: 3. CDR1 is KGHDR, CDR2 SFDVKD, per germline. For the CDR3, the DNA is TGTGCCACCAGTGATTCCGGGACTAGCGGGGAAGATACGCAGTATTTT. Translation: CATSDSGTSGEDTQYF.

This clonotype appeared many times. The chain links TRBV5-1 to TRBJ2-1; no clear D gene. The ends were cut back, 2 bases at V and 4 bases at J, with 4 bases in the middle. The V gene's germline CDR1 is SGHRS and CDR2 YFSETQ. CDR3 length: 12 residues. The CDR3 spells CASSFEYNEQFF. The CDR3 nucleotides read TGCGCCAGCAGCTTCGAATACAATGAGCAGTTCTTC.

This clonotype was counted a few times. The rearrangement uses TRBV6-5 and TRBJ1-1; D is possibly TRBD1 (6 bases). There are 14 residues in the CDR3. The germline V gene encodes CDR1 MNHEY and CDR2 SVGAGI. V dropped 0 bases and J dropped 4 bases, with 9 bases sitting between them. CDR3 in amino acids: CASSYSGRGTEAFF. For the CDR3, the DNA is TGTGCCAGCAGTTACTCGGGCAGGGGCACTGAAGCTTTCTTT.

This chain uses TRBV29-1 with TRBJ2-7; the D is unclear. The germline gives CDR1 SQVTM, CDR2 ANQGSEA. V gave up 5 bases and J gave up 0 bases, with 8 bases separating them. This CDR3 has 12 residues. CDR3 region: CSVFQDSYEQYF. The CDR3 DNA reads TGCAGCGTTTTTCAGGACTCCTACGAGCAGTACTTC.

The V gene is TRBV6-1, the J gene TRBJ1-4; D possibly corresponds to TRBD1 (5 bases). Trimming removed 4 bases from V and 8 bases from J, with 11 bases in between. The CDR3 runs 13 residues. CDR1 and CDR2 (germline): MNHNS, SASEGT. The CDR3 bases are TGTGCCAGCAGTGGCGGGGGAGGCGAAAAACTGTTTTTT. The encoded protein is CASSGGGGEKLFF.

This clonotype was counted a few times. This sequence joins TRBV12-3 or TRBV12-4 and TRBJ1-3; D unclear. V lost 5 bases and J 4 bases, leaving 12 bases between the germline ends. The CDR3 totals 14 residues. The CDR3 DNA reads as TGTGCCAGCAGTAACGGGGAACTGGGAAACACCATATATTTT. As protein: CASSNGELGNTIYF.

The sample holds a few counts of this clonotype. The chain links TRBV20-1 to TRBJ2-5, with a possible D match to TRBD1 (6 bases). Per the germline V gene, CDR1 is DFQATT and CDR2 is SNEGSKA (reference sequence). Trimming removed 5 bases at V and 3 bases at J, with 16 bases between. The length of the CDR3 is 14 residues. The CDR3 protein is CSAVPGAREETQYF. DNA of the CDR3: TGCAGTGCTGTCCCAGGGGCGCGGGAAGAGACCCAGTACTTC.

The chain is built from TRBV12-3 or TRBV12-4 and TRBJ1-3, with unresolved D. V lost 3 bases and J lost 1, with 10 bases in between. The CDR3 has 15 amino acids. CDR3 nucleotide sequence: TGTGCCAGCAGTTTTGGTGCGATTTCTGGAAACACCATATATTTT. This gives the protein CASSFGAISGNTIYF.